The present entry profiles one T cell receptor (beta chain) with its context. Its antigen remains unknown. The data originate from a study of cytomegalovirus exposure and HLA in healthy donors. Whole-study results and caveats: Subsequent analysis found a tendency for first-cohort TCR clusters to co-occur within the 120 validation repertoires. The authors enumerated over 150 TCR beta chains as linked to cytomegalovirus.

Losses at the gene ends were 5 bases for V and 0 bases for J; bases not matched to a gene: 15. This CDR3 region has 18 residues. Germline-derived CDR1 and CDR2 are MDHEN and SYDVKM. Here immunoSEQ multiplex PCR was the method, and the copy in TCRdb shows in-frame clones only, minus some. The sample carries more than 140,000 clones, roughly 91% recorded once. The TCR originated in a woman aged 18-30 years in good health and CMV-seropositive. The sample comprised PBMCs. V gene TRBV28 combines with J gene TRBJ1-1; 7 bases agree with TRBD1. This CDR3 reads CASSHIVDRRIMNTEAFF. The CDR3 DNA is TGTGCCAGCAGTCATATAGTGGACAGGCGGATTATGAACACTGAAGCTTTCTTT.